The next 31 T cell receptor beta chains were all read from a single sample in a study of T-cell reconstitution after alpha-beta-depleted transplantation in children. Using unique molecular identifiers, the investigators prepared the TCRbeta library. TCRdb used MiXCR to reprocess the PCR reads, holding one entry per CDR3 protein. The sample contains over 150,000 distinct CDR3 sequences, roughly 6.3% of which appear only once. The sample was PBMCs, taken before TCRalphabeta/CD19-depleted stem cell transplant. The receptor set was obtained from a girl in the first two years of life with combined immunodeficiency, due to receive a stem cell transplant.

This clonotype was counted between two and nine times. The rearrangement joins TRBV4-1 to TRBJ1-5, with D unclear. The CDR3 is made up of 14 amino acids. Germline CDR1 is MGHRA and CDR2 is YSYEKL. V dropped 4 bases and J dropped 11 bases, with 18 bases sitting between them. The CDR3 DNA is TGCGCCAGCAGCCTACATACCCTATTAGAAGCCCAGCATTTT. It specifies CASSLHTLLEAQHF.

This clonotype has more than one count but fewer than ten. The genes are TRBV27 and TRBJ2-1; 13 nucleotides line up with TRBD2. Trimming at V came to 5 bases and at J to 0 bases, leaving 10 bases not matched to a gene. CDR1 MNHEY and CDR2 SMNVEV come from the germline V gene (reference sequence). This CDR3 comprises 19 residues. The CDR3 here is CASSPRLAGGSSSYNEQFF. CDR3 DNA: TGTGCCAGCAGTCCCCGACTAGCGGGGGGCTCTAGCTCCTACAATGAGCAGTTCTTC.

This rearrangement joins TRBV6-2 or TRBV6-3 to TRBJ2-2; no firm D call. Germline values: CDR1 MNHEY, CDR2 SVGEGT. V was cut by 7 bases and J by 2 bases, with 17 bases left in between. This CDR3 has 16 amino acids. The CDR3 DNA reads as TGTGCCAGCACTCAGGCTCCGGAGTTTAACACCGGGGAGCTGTTTTTT. Encoded protein: CASTQAPEFNTGELFF.

This clonotype was picked up many times. Here the CDR3 DNA reads TGCGCCAGCAGCTTTCGGGGGCAGGTCACCGGGGAGCTGTTTTTT. Translating it yields CASSFRGQVTGELFF. This rearrangement joins TRBV5-1 to TRBJ2-2; D is tentatively TRBD1 or TRBD2 (6 bases each). Trimming pared 2 bases from V and 4 bases from J, leaving 12 bases between. The germline V gene encodes CDR1 SGHRS and CDR2 YFSETQ. The CDR3 runs to 15 residues. The complete variable domain, with remaining parts taken from reference TRBV5-1 and TRBJ2-2, reads KAGVTQTPRYLIKTRGQQVTLSCSPISGHRSVSWYQQTPGQGLQFLFEYFSETQRNKGNFPGRFSGRQFSNSRSEMNVSTLELGDSALYLCASSFRGQVTGELFFGEGSRLTVL.

The table lists this clonotype with many counts. The genes are TRBV4-2 and TRBJ1-4; D may be TRBD1 (5 bases). This CDR3 comprises 15 residues. Germline loops: CDR1 LGHNA, CDR2 YNFKEQ. Trimming stripped 0 bases from V and 3 bases from J, with 8 bases between. The DNA of the CDR3 is TGTGCCAGCAGCCAAGATTTGACAGCTAATGAAAAACTGTTTTTT. It translates to CASSQDLTANEKLFF.

This sequence joins TRBV20-1 and TRBJ2-5; D may be TRBD2 (5 bases). Germline V gene data show CDR1 as DFQATT and CDR2 as SNEGSKA (reference sequence). V was shortened by 2 bases and J by 5 bases, with 21 bases between the two germline ends. The CDR3 is made up of 16 amino acids. In nucleotides, the CDR3 is TGCAGTGCTAGACCCCCGAGGGTTTCTAGCAGGGAGACCCAGTACTTC. It translates to CSARPPRVSSRETQYF.

This clonotype came up many times. The rearrangement links TRBV4-2 to TRBJ2-3, with 9 bases identical to TRBD2. The CDR3 covers 19 residues. V was pared by 0 bases and J by 0 bases, with 10 bases of the junction left unmatched. Germline CDR1 reads LGHNA; CDR2 reads YNFKEQ. The CDR3 spells CASSQDEVAGAPSTDTQYF. Here the CDR3 DNA reads TGTGCCAGCAGCCAAGATGAGGTAGCGGGGGCCCCTAGCACAGATACGCAGTATTTT.

This clonotype came up many times. J is TRBJ2-7 and V is TRBV5-6; D remains ambiguous. CDR1 SGHDT and CDR2 YYEEEE come from the germline V gene. This CDR3 region has 13 residues. Trimming stripped 0 bases from V and 7 bases from J, with 11 bases between. CDR3 residues: CASSLVESDEQYF. In DNA form, the CDR3 reads TGTGCCAGCAGCTTGGTGGAGTCGGATGAGCAGTACTTC.

This clonotype showed up many times. The J gene is TRBJ2-7, the V gene TRBV20-1; D unclear. The germline CDR1 and CDR2 sequences are DFQATT and SNEGSKA (reference sequence). The CDR3 extends over 11 amino acids. The V end was cut by 2 bases, the J end by 1 base, with 3 bases between. Here the CDR3 reads CSARQSYEQYF. The CDR3 bases are TGCAGTGCTAGACAATCCTACGAGCAGTACTTC.

This clonotype appeared many times. V gene TRBV7-8 combines with J gene TRBJ2-3, with D tentatively TRBD2 (6 bases). Germline V gene data show CDR1 as SGHVS and CDR2 as FQNEAQ. This CDR3 is built from 17 residues. With 0 bases removed from V and 4 bases from J, the gap between germline ends came to 17 bases. The DNA for the CDR3 is TGTGCCAGCAGCTTAGCGTGGGCCCCTGGGGAGGCAGATACGCAGTATTTT. It encodes CASSLAWAPGEADTQYF.

This clonotype was seen repeatedly, ten times or more. The chain links TRBV27 to TRBJ2-1, with TRBD2 matching 10 bases. Germline V CDR1 and CDR2: MNHEY, SMNVEV (reference sequence). The CDR3 spans 15 residues. Losses at the gene ends were 2 bases for V and 6 bases for J; bases not matched to a gene: 4. The CDR3 loop reads CASSLLAGVANEQFF. For the CDR3, the DNA is TGTGCCAGCAGTTTACTAGCGGGAGTTGCCAATGAGCAGTTCTTC.

This clonotype was counted at least ten times. The V and J genes are TRBV7-2 and TRBJ2-1; D tentatively reads TRBD1 or TRBD2 (6 bases each). V lost 5 bases and J 4 bases, leaving 18 bases between the germline ends. Germline loops: CDR1 SGHTA, CDR2 FQGNSA. This CDR3 is 16 amino acids long. CDR3 sequence reads: CASSVNGGPNYNEQFF. In DNA form, the CDR3 reads TGTGCCAGCAGCGTAAACGGGGGCCCCAATTACAATGAGCAGTTCTTC.

At least ten counts were recorded for this clonotype. The chain couples TRBV29-1 to TRBJ2-7; perhaps TRBD2 as D (6 bases). The CDR3 covers 14 residues. V lost 7 bases to trimming and J lost 0 bases, with 16 bases between them. Germline-derived CDR1 and CDR2 are SQVTM and ANQGSEA. For the CDR3, the DNA is TGCAGCGCTTGGGACTTCCAAAGCTCCTACGAGCAGTACTTC. It is translated as CSAWDFQSSYEQYF.

This clonotype has ten or more counts. The chain uses TRBV7-9 and TRBJ1-5, with D hard to call. Between the trimmed V and J ends, which lost 0 bases and 0 bases, there was a span of 3 bases. Germline lookup yields CDR1 SEHNR and CDR2 FQNEAQ (reference sequence). This CDR3 contains 14 residues. The DNA for the CDR3 is TGTGCCAGCAGCTTAGCATATAGCAATCAGCCCCAGCATTTT. Translated: CASSLAYSNQPQHF. Variable domain in full (rest from reference TRBV7-9 and TRBJ1-5): DTGVSQNPRHKITKRGQNVTFRCDPISEHNRLYWYRQTLGQGPEFLTYFQNEAQLEKSRLLSDRFSAERPKGSFSTLEIQRTEQGDSAMYLCASSLAYSNQPQHFGDGTRLSIL.

Ten or more counts support this clonotype. The rearrangement joins TRBV10-3 to TRBJ2-5; TRBD1 agrees at 8 bases. The germline CDR1 and CDR2 sequences are ENHRY and SYGVKD. The CDR3 is made up of 15 amino acids. V was clipped by 2 bases and J by 2 bases; unmatched bases: 4. The CDR3 DNA follows: TGTGCCATCAGTGAGCAGGGGGCCGGTCAAGAGACCCAGTACTTC. Translated, it gives CAISEQGAGQETQYF.

This clonotype showed up many times. The V and J genes are TRBV24-1 and TRBJ2-3; D is possibly TRBD2 (6 bases). This CDR3 has 16 amino acids. The germline CDR1 and CDR2 sequences are KGHDR and SFDVKD. The ends were cut back, 5 bases at V and 4 bases at J, with 18 bases in the middle. The CDR3 sequence is CATSGSLAGISDTQYF. The CDR3 region has the DNA TGTGCCACCAGTGGTTCACTGGCGGGAATCTCAGATACGCAGTATTTT.

This clonotype was picked up many times. The chain has TRBV6-1 and TRBJ2-2; D possibly corresponds to TRBD2 (6 bases). The CDR3 sequence is 15 residues long. V lost 1 base and J 7 bases, leaving 13 bases between the germline ends. Per the germline V gene, CDR1 is MNHNS and CDR2 is SASEGT. CDR3 nucleotides: TGTGCCAGCAGTGAAGTGGCGGGGATTCGCGGGGAGCTGTTTTTT. Translated: CASSEVAGIRGELFF.

CDR3 bases: TGTGCCAGCAGCTTAGAGCGGAAGTTCGGGAAACTGTATGGCTACACCTTC. Protein sequence: CASSLERKFGKLYGYTF. This chain connects TRBV7-6 to TRBJ1-2, with unresolved D. V lost 1 base, J lost 5 bases, and 20 bases lay in between. The germline V gene has CDR1 SGHVS and CDR2 FNYEAQ. The CDR3 extends over 17 amino acids.

There are many counts of this clonotype. V is TRBV4-3 and J is TRBJ1-1; TRBD1 aligns across 7 bases. The CDR3 runs 14 residues. Unmatched junction bases numbered 6, after V lost 4 bases and J lost 4 bases. Per germline, CDR1 LGHNA and CDR2 YSLEER. CDR3 DNA: TGCGCCAGCAGCCGAGCAGGGGGGACCACTGAAGCTTTCTTT. Protein: CASSRAGGTTEAFF.

This clonotype has at least ten counts. V is TRBV4-1 and J is TRBJ2-7, with 7 bases matching TRBD1. The CDR3 runs 13 residues. Germline V gives CDR1 MGHRA, CDR2 YSYEKL. V gave up 4 bases and J gave up 3 bases; unmatched junction bases: 3. CDR3 coding DNA: TGCGCCAGCAGCCCCTGGACAGGCTACGAGCAGTACTTC. This encodes CASSPWTGYEQYF.

This clonotype occurred many times. CDR3 coding DNA: TGTGCCTGGACTAGCGGGGGGTACCAAGAGACCCAGTACTTC. Translated: CAWTSGGYQETQYF. The chain uses TRBV30 and TRBJ2-5; 11 bases line up with TRBD2. CDR1 and CDR2 from the germline V gene are GTSNPN and SVGIG (reference sequence). V trimming: 4 bases; J trimming: 0 bases; junction bases outside the gene matches: 1. CDR3 length: 14 residues.

The rearrangement links TRBV9 to TRBJ2-2; 8 nucleotides line up with TRBD1. J gave up 2 bases and V 4 bases, and 7 bases lay outside the gene matches. Looked up from germline, CDR1 is SGDLS and CDR2 is YYNGEE. The CDR3 sequence is 16 residues long. CDR3 loop: CASSPQTGVNTGELFF. In nucleotides, the CDR3 is TGTGCCAGCAGCCCACAGACAGGGGTTAACACCGGGGAGCTGTTTTTT.

Many counts were recorded for this clonotype. The chain employs TRBV20-1 and TRBJ2-3, with D possibly being TRBD2 (5 bases). This CDR3 has 16 residues. In germline, CDR1 is DFQATT, CDR2 SNEGSKA (reference sequence). The V end was cut by 5 bases, the J end by 6 bases, with 24 bases between. The CDR3 region has the DNA TGCAGTGCTCCTTTTCCCCTAGCCGGAGGCCCCGATACGCAGTATTTT. Translation: CSAPFPLAGGPDTQYF.

This clonotype has a count of ten or more. The rearrangement uses TRBV10-3 and TRBJ2-3; 7 bases are a match to TRBD1. This CDR3 has 14 residues. V trimming: 3 bases; J trimming: 6 bases; junction bases outside the gene matches: 6. Germline V gene sequence: CDR1 ENHRY, CDR2 SYGVKD. CDR3 residues: CAISDEGALDTQYF. CDR3 in DNA: TGTGCCATCAGTGATGAGGGGGCCCTTGATACGCAGTATTTT.

This clonotype was seen many times. This rearrangement joins TRBV27 to TRBJ2-1; D could derive from TRBD1 or TRBD2 (5 bases each). The CDR3 spans 15 residues. CDR1 is MNHEY and CDR2 is SMNVEV in the germline V gene (reference sequence). V was cut by 6 bases and J by 6 bases, with 18 bases left in between. CDR3 bases: TGTGCCAGCAGCGCCCTGGGACCCCCATTCAATGAGCAGTTCTTC. Translating gives CASSALGPPFNEQFF.

This clonotype was recorded at least ten times. The V gene is TRBV5-5, the J gene TRBJ2-7, with unresolved D. V lost 5 bases and J lost 3, with 12 bases in between. Germline CDR1 SGHKS, CDR2 YYEKEE (reference sequence). The CDR3 runs 13 residues. The CDR3 here is CASSPEPGYEQYF. For the CDR3, the DNA is TGTGCCAGCAGTCCAGAGCCGGGCTACGAGCAGTACTTC.

This chain links TRBV20-1 with TRBJ2-3; 7 bases are a match to TRBD1. The germline CDR1 and CDR2 sequences are DFQATT and SNEGSKA (reference sequence). Unmatched junction bases numbered 12, after V lost 0 bases and J lost 6 bases. The CDR3 covers 16 residues. The CDR3 spells CSARDRLRGRLDTQYF. CDR3 coding DNA: TGCAGTGCTAGAGACCGGTTGAGGGGGCGGTTGGATACGCAGTATTTT.

This clonotype was recorded many times. The rearrangement links TRBV29-1 to TRBJ2-5; a possible D gene is TRBD2 (5 bases). Trimming took 6 bases from V and 4 from J, leaving 15 bases between them. The germline gives CDR1 SQVTM, CDR2 ANQGSEA. This CDR3 has 13 residues. CDR3 amino acids: CSVPEGGGETQYF. The DNA for the CDR3 is TGCAGCGTCCCAGAGGGTGGCGGAGAGACCCAGTACTTC. Looking up the rest from reference TRBV29-1 and TRBJ2-5 gives the full variable domain: SAVISQKPSRDICQRGTSLTIQCQVDSQVTMMFWYRQQPGQSLTLIATANQGSEATYESGFVIDKFPISRPNLTFSTLTVSNMSPEDSSIYLCSVPEGGGETQYFGPGTRLLVL.

Only one count was recorded for this clonotype. The gene calls are TRBV7-8 and TRBJ1-3; D uncertain. The CDR3 covers 13 residues. Per germline, CDR1 SGHVS and CDR2 FQNEAQ. V was trimmed by 5 bases and J by 4 bases, leaving 9 bases between them. The CDR3 nucleotides are TGTGCCAGCAGCCTACAGACAGGAAACACCATATATTTT. Translated: CASSLQTGNTIYF.

This clonotype was detected ten times or more. The chain links TRBV27 to TRBJ2-7; D remains unclear. V lost 0 bases to trimming and J lost 2 bases, with 8 bases between them. From germline, CDR1 is MNHEY and CDR2 SMNVEV (reference sequence). The CDR3 length is 14 residues. CDR3 amino acids: CASSLSGIAYEQYF. In DNA form, the CDR3 reads TGTGCCAGCAGTTTATCAGGGATAGCCTACGAGCAGTACTTC.

This clonotype was detected many times. The chain joins TRBV28 to TRBJ1-1; no clear D. Trimming left V 6 bases short and J 0 bases short, with 8 bases between. The CDR3 length is 13 residues. Looked up from germline, CDR1 is MDHEN and CDR2 is SYDVKM. The CDR3 protein is CASSYRMNTEAFF. CDR3 coding DNA: TGTGCCAGCAGCTACCGGATGAACACTGAAGCTTTCTTT.